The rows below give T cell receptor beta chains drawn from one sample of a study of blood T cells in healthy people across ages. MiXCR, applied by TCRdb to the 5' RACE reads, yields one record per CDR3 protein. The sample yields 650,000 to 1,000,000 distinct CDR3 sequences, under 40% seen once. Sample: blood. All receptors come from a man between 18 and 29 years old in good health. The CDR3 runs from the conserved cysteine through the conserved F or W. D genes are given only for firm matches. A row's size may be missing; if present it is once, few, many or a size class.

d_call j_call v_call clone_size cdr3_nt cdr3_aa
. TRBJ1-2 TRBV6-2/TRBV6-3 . TGTGCCAGCAGTGACGGGGCCTCGAGAGCCGGCTACACCTTC CASSDGASRAGYTF
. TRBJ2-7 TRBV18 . TGTGCCAGCTCACCGGTAGACAATTACAATGAGCAGTACTTC CASSPVDNYNEQYF
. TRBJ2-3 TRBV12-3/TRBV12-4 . TGTGCCAGCAGTCCTGCCCGGACGGGCACAGATACGCAGTATTTT CASSPARTGTDTQYF
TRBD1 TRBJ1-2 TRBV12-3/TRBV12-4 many TGTGCCAGCAGCTTAGGACAGGGTTACTATGGCTACACCTTC CASSLGQGYYGYTF
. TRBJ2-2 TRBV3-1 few TGTGCCAGCAGCCAAAAGATCCGCCTAGCGACAGTACGATACACCGGGGAGCTGTTTTTT CASSQKIRLATVRYTGELFF
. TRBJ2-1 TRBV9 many TGTGCCAGCAGCGTAGGTACAGTTTACAATGAGCAGTTCTTC CASSVGTVYNEQFF
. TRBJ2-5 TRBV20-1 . TGCAGTGCTATCCCCGATGAGACCCAGTACTTC CSAIPDETQYF
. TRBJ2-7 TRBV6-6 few TGTGCCAGCACCCCCCGACGGGGGACGTTCCAGAACTACGAGCAGTACTTC CASTPRRGTFQNYEQYF
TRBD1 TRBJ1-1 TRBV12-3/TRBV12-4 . TGTGCCAGCAGTGGGACAGGGGGGAATTTCTTT CASSGTGGNFF
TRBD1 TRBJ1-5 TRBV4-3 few TGCGCCAGCAGCCAAGATCGGGGTGGGACAGGCCTTAGCAATCAGCCCCAGCATTTT CASSQDRGGTGLSNQPQHF
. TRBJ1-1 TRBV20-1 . TGCAGTGCTAGAGGTCAGGGTCGGGTTAGCACTGAAGCTTTCTTT CSARGQGRVSTEAFF
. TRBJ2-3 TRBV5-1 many TGCGCCAGCAGCCCCACGACAGGACCAGATACGCAGTATTTT CASSPTTGPDTQYF
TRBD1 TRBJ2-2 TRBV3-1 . TGTGCCAGCAGCCAGCGGGACAGGGCTACCGGGGAGCTGTTTTTT CASSQRDRATGELFF
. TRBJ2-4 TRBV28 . TGTGCCAGCAGTTTCCCCCGAGGCGGCAACCGGTTAAAGCAGTACTTC CASSFPRGGNRLKQYF
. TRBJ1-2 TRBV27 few TGTGCCAGCAGTTTTATCCCCGCCCGACGAGGCTACACCTTC CASSFIPARRGYTF
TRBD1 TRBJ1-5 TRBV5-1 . TGCGCCAGCAGCATAGGGACAGGGCAACAGCCCCAGCATTTT CASSIGTGQQPQHF
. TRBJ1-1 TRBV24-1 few TGTGCCACCAGTGCGCATAATGAAGCTTTCTTT CATSAHNEAFF
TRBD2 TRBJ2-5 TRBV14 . TGTGCCAGCAGCCAAGATAAGAATCGTCCAGCGGGGGATATCCAAGAGACCCAGTACTTC CASSQDKNRPAGDIQETQYF
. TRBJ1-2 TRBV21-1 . TGTGCCAGCAGCAAAGGCAGGGGCTATGGCTACACCTTC CASSKGRGYGYTF
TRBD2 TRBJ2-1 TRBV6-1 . TGTGCCAGCAGTGTGACTAGCGGTGGGGGGGGAGAGCAGTTCTTC CASSVTSGGGGEQFF
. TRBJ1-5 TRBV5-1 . TGCGCCTCCTCCGAGGGCGAGTATCAGCCCCAGCATTTT CASSEGEYQPQHF
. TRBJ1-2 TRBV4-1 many TGCGCCAGCAGCCCACTAGCGGGTAACTATGGCTACACCTTC CASSPLAGNYGYTF
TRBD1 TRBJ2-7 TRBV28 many TGTGCCAGCAGCTACGGGACAGGGGGCGGCGAGCAGTACTTC CASSYGTGGGEQYF
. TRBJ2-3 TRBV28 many TGTGCCAGCAGTTTATCGGGGCGGAACCGGGAGTATTTT CASSLSGRNREYF
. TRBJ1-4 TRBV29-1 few TGCAGCGCAGCTCTCGGATTAACTAATGAAAAACTGTTTTTT CSAALGLTNEKLFF
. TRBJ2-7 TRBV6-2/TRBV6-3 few TGTGCCAGCAGTTACTCAGCGAGGAGCTCCTACAATGAGCAGTACTTC CASSYSARSSYNEQYF
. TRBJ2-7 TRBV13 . TGTGCCAGCAGTTATGGGCGCGGGGGCTCCCTCTACGAGCAGTACTTC CASSYGRGGSLYEQYF
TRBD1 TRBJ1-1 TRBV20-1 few TGCAGTTTAACAGGGGATGGACACACTGAAGCTTTCTTT CSLTGDGHTEAFF
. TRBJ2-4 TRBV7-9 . TGTGCCAGCAGCTCCCCAGGGTCCAAAAACATTCAGTACTTC CASSSPGSKNIQYF
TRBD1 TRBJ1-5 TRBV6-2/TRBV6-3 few TGTGCCAGCAGGCAACAGGGGTCGCCCCAGCATTTT CASRQQGSPQHF
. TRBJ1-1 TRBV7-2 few TGTGCCAGCAGACCCGGGACAAGGAACACTGAAGCTTTCTTT CASRPGTRNTEAFF
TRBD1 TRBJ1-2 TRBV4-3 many TGCGCCAGCAGCCAAGATCTGGGGACAGAGAGTTATGGCTACACCTTC CASSQDLGTESYGYTF
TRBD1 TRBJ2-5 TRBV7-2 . TGTGCCAGCAGCCCGAGATCCGGGACAGGTGACGAGACCCAGTACTTC CASSPRSGTGDETQYF
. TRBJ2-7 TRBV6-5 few TGTGCCAGCAGCCCCCTATTCAATCAGGGTTCCTACGAGCAGTACTTC CASSPLFNQGSYEQYF
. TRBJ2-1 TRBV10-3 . TGTGCCATCAGTCGGGACAAATACAATGAGCAGTTCTTC CAISRDKYNEQFF
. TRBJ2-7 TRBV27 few TGTGCCAGCAAGGCCGGACAGACAAACTACGAGCAGTACTTC CASKAGQTNYEQYF
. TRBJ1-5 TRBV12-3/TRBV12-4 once TGTGCCAGCTCCCAGGGTGTGGGAGTGCCCCAGCATTTT CASSQGVGVPQHF
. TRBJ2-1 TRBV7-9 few TGTGCCAGCAGCACGCCCGGACTCTTCAATGAGCAGTTCTTC CASSTPGLFNEQFF
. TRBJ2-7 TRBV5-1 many TGCGCCAGCAGCTCCCCCGGGACACTCTACGAGCAGTACTTC CASSSPGTLYEQYF
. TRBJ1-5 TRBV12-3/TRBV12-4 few TGTGCCAGCAGTTTCCCGCGGGGGGGGTTGAGGGGCGCCCAGCCCCAGCATTTT CASSFPRGGLRGAQPQHF
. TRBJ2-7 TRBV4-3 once TGCGCCAGCAGCCAAGGGGTGATGTCCTACGAGCAGTACTTC CASSQGVMSYEQYF
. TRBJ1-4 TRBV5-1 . TGCGCCAGCAGCCCCAGCGTCTTCGTACGGAAAAAACTGTTTTTT CASSPSVFVRKKLFF
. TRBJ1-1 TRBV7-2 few TGTGCCAGCAGCTTAGTGGCACCGGCGAACACTGAAGCTTTCTTT CASSLVAPANTEAFF
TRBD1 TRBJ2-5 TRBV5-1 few TGCGCCAGCAATAGACAGGGAACAGAGACCCAGTACTTC CASNRQGTETQYF
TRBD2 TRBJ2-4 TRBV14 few TGTGCCAGCAGCCCCTCCGGACTAGTCAACATTCAGTACTTC CASSPSGLVNIQYF
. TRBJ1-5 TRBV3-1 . TGTGCCAGCAGCCCGCGGGATGTGCAGCCCCAGCATTTT CASSPRDVQPQHF
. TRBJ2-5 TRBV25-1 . TGTGCCAGCAGTGACAGGGGCCGGGGAGAGACCCAGTACTTC CASSDRGRGETQYF
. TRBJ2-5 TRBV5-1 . TGCGCCAGCAGCTTATCGACTAAAGCTCAAGAGACCCAGTACTTC CASSLSTKAQETQYF
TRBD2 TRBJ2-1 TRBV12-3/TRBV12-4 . TGTGCCAGCAGTTTGGGTCTAGCGGGTGACTTGTTCTTC CASSLGLAGDLFF
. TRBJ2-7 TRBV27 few TGTGCCAGCAGCCTTCGGGGGAGCGGGCTAACCGAGCAGTACTTC CASSLRGSGLTEQYF